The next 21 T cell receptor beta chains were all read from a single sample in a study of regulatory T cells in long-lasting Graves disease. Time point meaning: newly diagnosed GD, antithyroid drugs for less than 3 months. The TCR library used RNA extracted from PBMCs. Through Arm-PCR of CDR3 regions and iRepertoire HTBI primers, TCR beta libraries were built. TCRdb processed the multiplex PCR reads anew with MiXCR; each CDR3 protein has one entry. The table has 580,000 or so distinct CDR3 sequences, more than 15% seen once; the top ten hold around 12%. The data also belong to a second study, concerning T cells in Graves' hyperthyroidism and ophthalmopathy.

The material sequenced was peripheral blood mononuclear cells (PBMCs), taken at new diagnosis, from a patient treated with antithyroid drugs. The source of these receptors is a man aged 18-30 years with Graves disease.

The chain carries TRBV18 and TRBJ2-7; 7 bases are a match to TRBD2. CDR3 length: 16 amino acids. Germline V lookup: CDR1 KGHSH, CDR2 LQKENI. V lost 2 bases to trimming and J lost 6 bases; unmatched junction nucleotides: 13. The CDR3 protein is CASSPGVSGPRGEQYF. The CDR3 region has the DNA TGTGCCAGCTCACCAGGGGTTAGCGGGCCAAGGGGCGAGCAGTACTTC.

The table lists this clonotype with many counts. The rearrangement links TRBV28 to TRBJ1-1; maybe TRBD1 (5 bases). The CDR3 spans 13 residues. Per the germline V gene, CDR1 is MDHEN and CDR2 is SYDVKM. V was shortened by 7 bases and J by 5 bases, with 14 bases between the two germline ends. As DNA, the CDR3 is TGTGCCAGCACGGGGCCAGGAGGGACTGAAGCTTTCTTT. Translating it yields CASTGPGGTEAFF.

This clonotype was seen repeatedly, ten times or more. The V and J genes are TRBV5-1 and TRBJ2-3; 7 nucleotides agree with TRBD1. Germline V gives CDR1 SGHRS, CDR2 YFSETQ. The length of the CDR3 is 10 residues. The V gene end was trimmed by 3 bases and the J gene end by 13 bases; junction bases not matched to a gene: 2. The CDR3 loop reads CASSSDREYF. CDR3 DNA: TGCGCCAGCAGCTCTGACAGGGAGTATTTT.

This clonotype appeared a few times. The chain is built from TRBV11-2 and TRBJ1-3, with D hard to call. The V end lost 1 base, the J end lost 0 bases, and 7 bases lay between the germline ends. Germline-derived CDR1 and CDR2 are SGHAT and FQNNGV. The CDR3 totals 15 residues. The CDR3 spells CASSLVVGSGNTIYF. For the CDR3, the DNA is TGTGCCAGCAGCTTAGTGGTTGGCTCTGGAAACACCATATATTTT. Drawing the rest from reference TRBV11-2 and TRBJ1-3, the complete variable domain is EAGVAQSPRYKIIEKRQSVAFWCNPISGHATLYWYQQILGQGPKLLIQFQNNGVVDDSQLPKDRFSAERLKGVDSTLKIQPAKLEDSAVYLCASSLVVGSGNTIYFGEGSWLTVV.

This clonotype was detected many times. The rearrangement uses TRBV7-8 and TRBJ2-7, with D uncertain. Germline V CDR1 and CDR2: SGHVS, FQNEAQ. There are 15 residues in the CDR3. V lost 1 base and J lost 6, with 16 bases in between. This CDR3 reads CASSLEANSLSEQYF. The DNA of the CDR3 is TGTGCCAGCAGCTTAGAGGCTAATTCCCTTAGCGAGCAGTACTTC.

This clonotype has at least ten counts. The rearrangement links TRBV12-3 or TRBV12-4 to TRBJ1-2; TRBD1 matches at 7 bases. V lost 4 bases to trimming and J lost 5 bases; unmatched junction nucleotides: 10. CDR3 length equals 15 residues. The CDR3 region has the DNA TGTGCCAGCAGTTCAGGGGGAATGGTAAATTATGGCTACACCTTC. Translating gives CASSSGGMVNYGYTF.

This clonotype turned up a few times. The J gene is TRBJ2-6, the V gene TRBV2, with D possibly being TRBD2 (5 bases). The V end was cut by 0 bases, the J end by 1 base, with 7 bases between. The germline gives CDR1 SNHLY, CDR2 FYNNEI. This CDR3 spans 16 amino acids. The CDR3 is CASSEATGSGANVLTF. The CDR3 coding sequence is TGTGCCAGCAGTGAAGCGACGGGGTCTGGGGCCAACGTCCTGACTTTC.

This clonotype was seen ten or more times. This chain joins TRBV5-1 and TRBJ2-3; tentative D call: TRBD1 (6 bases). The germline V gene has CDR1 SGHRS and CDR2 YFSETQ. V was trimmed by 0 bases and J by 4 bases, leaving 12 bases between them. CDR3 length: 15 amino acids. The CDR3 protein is CASSLEGVAPDTQYF. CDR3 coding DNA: TGCGCCAGCAGCTTGGAGGGGGTAGCCCCAGATACGCAGTATTTT. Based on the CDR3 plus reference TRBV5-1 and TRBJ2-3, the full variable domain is KAGVTQTPRYLIKTRGQQVTLSCSPISGHRSVSWYQQTPGQGLQFLFEYFSETQRNKGNFPGRFSGRQFSNSRSEMNVSTLELGDSALYLCASSLEGVAPDTQYFGPGTRLTVL.

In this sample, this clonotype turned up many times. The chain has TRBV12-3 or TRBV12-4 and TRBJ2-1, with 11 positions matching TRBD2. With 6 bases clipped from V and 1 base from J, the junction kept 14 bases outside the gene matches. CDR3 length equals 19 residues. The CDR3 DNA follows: TGTGCCAGCAGCCCCACTAGCGGGAGCGGTCCCTTTTCCTACAATGAGCAGTTCTTC. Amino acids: CASSPTSGSGPFSYNEQFF.

CDR3: CASSAHPGQGVGNEQFF. CDR3 nucleotides: TGTGCCAGCAGCGCCCATCCGGGACAGGGGGTTGGCAATGAGCAGTTCTTC. The genes are TRBV9 and TRBJ2-1; 11 bases fit TRBD1. The germline gives CDR1 SGDLS, CDR2 YYNGEE. Trimming cost V 3 bases and J 6 bases; bases outside gene matches: 11. CDR3 size: 17 residues.

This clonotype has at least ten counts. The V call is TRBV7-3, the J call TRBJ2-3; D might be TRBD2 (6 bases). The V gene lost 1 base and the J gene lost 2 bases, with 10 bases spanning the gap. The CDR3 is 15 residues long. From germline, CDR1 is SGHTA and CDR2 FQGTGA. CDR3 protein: CASSLSSGTTDTQYF. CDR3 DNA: TGTGCCAGCAGCTTAAGTAGCGGAACCACAGATACGCAGTATTTT.

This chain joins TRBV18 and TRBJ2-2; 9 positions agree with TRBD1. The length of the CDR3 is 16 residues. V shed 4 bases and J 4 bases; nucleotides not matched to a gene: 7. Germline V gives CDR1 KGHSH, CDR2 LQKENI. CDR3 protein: CASSQEQGAVTGELFF. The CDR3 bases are TGTGCCAGCTCACAAGAACAGGGGGCAGTCACCGGGGAGCTGTTTTTT.

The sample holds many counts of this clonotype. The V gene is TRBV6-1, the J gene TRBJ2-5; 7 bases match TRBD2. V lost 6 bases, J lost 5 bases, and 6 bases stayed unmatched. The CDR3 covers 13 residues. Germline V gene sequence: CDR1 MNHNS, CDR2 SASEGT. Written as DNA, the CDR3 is TGTGCCAGCAGCCAGGGAGGGAGGGAGACCCAGTACTTC. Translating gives CASSQGGRETQYF.

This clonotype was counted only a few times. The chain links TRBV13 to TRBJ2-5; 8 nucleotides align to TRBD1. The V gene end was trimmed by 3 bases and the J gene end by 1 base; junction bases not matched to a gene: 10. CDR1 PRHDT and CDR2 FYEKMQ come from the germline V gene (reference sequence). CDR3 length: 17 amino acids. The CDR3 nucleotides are TGTGCCAGCAGCTTCGGACAGGGCCTAATAGGCCAAGAGACCCAGTACTTC. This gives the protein CASSFGQGLIGQETQYF.

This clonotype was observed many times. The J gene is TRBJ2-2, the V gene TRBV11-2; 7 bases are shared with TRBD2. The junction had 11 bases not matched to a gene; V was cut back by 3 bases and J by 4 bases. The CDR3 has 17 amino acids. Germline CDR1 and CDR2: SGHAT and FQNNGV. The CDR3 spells CASSFVLASGTTGELFF. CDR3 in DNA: TGTGCCAGCAGCTTCGTTTTGGCTAGCGGAACCACCGGGGAGCTGTTTTTT.

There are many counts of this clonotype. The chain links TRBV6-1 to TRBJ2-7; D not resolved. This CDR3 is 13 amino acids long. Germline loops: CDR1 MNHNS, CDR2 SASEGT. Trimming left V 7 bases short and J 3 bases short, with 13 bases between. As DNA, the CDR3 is TGTGCCAGCAATAGAAACAAGGACTACGAGCAGTACTTC. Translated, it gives CASNRNKDYEQYF.

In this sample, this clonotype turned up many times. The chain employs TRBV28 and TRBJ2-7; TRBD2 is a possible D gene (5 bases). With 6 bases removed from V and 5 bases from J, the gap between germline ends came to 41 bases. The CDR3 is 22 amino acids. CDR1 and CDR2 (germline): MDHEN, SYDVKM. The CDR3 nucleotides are TGTGCCAGCAGGCCAGTGCCCAAGATCAGTCACCTAATTGGCGGGCGCGCCAACGAGCAGTACTTC. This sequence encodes CASRPVPKISHLIGGRANEQYF. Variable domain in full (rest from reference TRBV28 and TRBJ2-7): DVKVTQSSRYLVKRTGEKVFLECVQDMDHENMFWYRQDPGLGLRLIYFSYDVKMKEKGDIPEGYSVSREKKERFSLILESASTNQTSMYLCASRPVPKISHLIGGRANEQYFGPGTRLTVT.

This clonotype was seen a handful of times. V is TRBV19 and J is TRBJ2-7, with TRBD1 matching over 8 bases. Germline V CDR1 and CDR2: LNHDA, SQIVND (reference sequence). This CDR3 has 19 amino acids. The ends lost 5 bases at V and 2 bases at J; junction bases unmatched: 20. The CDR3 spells CASSSRWGQEHYGAYEQYF. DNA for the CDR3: TGTGCCAGTAGTTCTCGTTGGGGACAGGAACACTATGGGGCCTACGAGCAGTACTTC. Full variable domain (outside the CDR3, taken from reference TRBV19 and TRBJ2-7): DGGITQSPKYLFRKEGQNVTLSCEQNLNHDAMYWYRQDPGQGLRLIYYSQIVNDFQKGDIAEGYSVSREKKESFPLTVTSAQKNPTAFYLCASSSRWGQEHYGAYEQYFGPGTRLTVT.

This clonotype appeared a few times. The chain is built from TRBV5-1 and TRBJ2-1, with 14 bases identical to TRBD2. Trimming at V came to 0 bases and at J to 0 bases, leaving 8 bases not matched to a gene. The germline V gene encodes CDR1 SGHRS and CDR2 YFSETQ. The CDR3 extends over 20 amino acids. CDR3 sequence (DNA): TGCGCCAGCAGCTTGGCCGTGAAGGGACTAGCGGGAGCCTCCTACAATGAGCAGTTCTTC. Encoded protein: CASSLAVKGLAGASYNEQFF.

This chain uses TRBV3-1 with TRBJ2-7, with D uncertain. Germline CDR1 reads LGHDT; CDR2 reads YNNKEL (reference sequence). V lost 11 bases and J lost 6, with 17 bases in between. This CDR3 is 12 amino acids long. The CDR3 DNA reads TGTGCCCGCGGCCTTTATTCCAGCGAGCAGTACTTC. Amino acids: CARGLYSSEQYF.

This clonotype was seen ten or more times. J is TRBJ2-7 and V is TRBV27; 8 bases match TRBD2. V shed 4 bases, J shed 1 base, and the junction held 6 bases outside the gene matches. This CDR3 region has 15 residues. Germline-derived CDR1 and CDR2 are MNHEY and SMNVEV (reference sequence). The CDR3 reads CASSWSGRGSYEQYF. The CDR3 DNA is TGTGCCAGCAGTTGGAGCGGGAGAGGATCCTACGAGCAGTACTTC.